This TCR beta chain stems from a study of shared clonotypes between healthy human individuals. Study-wide background: Two women and three men aged 18 to 49 made up the donors.

General study results and limits: It was observed that roughly 5.5% of naive CD4 clonotypes were shared across a few donors. Larger richness was generally estimated for naive than memory subsets.

Investigators divided CD4+ cells into CD45RA+ naive and CD45RA-negative memory subsets. The V and J ends lost 4 bases and 0 bases respectively, with 9 bases between them. CDR3 length: 14 residues. Per the germline V gene, CDR1 is KGHSH and CDR2 is LQKENI. Measured with immunoSEQ multiplex PCR; TCRdb has only the in-frame clones, and not every one. The sample lists around 350,000 clones; less than 75% were seen once. As for this clone: Antigen: not known.

The specimen was memory CD4+ T cells sorted from blood. As for subset: CD45RA-negative fraction. The rearrangement links TRBV18 to TRBJ2-5, with D possibly matching TRBD2 (5 bases). The TCR comes from a man aged 30 to 39 in good health. The DNA for the CDR3 is TGTGCCAGCTCACGAATCGGGGACCAAGAGACCCAGTACTTC. Translated: CASSRIGDQETQYF.